These 13 T cell receptor beta chains came from one sample sequenced in a study of spatial heterogeneity in lung cancer. Indicated time point: sample taken at primary tumor resection. The study sequenced unsorted whole RNA from tumor, nontumor lung or frozen PBMC. TCRdb processed the 5' RACE reads anew with MiXCR; each CDR3 protein has one entry. The repertoire holds about 12,000 distinct CDR3 sequences, with 14% as singletons. The specimen was PBMCs, collected at surgery. Every receptor here comes from a female donor with early-stage non-small cell lung cancer.

The sample holds many counts of this clonotype. The chain has TRBV7-8 and TRBJ2-1, with 7 bases identical to TRBD2. Germline lookup yields CDR1 SGHVS and CDR2 FQNEAQ. The J segment lost 1 base and the V segment lost 2 bases, leaving 5 bases of the junction unmatched. This CDR3 has 16 amino acids. The CDR3 here is CASSLTTLASYNEQFF. CDR3 coding DNA: TGTGCCAGCAGCTTAACTACACTAGCGTCCTACAATGAGCAGTTCTTC.

The chain has TRBV7-3 and TRBJ2-5; a weak D match, TRBD1 (7 bases). This CDR3 comprises 15 residues. CDR1 and CDR2 (germline): SGHTA, FQGTGA. V lost 1 base, J lost 4 bases, and 13 bases lay in between. The CDR3 DNA is TGTGCCAGCAGCTTAAACAGGGGAGCGGGAGAGACCCAGTACTTC. Protein product: CASSLNRGAGETQYF.

This clonotype occurred a few times. This sequence joins TRBV7-2 and TRBJ2-1, with 10 bases lining up with TRBD2. The length of the CDR3 is 16 residues. Trimming removed 7 bases from V and 5 bases from J; junction bases left unmatched: 11. The germline V gene has CDR1 SGHTA and CDR2 FQGNSA. The CDR3 DNA follows: TGTGCCAGCACCCTCTCAGCGGGAGGGCCGCACAATGAGCAGTTCTTC. This encodes CASTLSAGGPHNEQFF.

This clonotype has ten or more counts. The chain combines TRBV25-1 with TRBJ2-7; 7 bases fit TRBD1. This CDR3 has 15 amino acids. V shed 5 bases and J 1 base; nucleotides not matched to a gene: 8. Germline CDR1 is MGHDK and CDR2 is SYGVNS. The CDR3 DNA reads TGTGCCAGCAGTCCCTCAAACAGGGGTTCCTACGAGCAGTACTTC. Its translation is CASSPSNRGSYEQYF.

By proportion, this clonotype is medium-sized. The CDR3 DNA follows: TGTGCCACCAGTGGAAGGACCGGATCCTACGAGCAGTACTTC. Its translation is CATSGRTGSYEQYF. This chain joins TRBV30 and TRBJ2-7; D remains unclear. The germline V gene encodes CDR1 GTSNPN and CDR2 SVGIG (reference sequence). The length of the CDR3 is 14 residues. The V end was cut by 8 bases, the J end by 1 base, with 18 bases between.

CDR3 amino acids: CASRLQQGLGTQYF. DNA of the CDR3: TGTGCCAGCAGATTACAACAGGGTCTCGGTACGCAGTATTTT. The rearrangement joins TRBV12-3 or TRBV12-4 to TRBJ2-3, with TRBD1 as a possible D gene (6 bases). With 6 bases removed from V and 8 bases from J, the gap between germline ends came to 18 bases. CDR3 size: 14 residues.

By sample share, this clonotype is medium-sized. The chain combines TRBV7-2 with TRBJ2-3; possibly TRBD1 for D (5 bases). The CDR3 totals 14 residues. Per germline, CDR1 SGHTA and CDR2 FQGNSA. With 2 bases removed from V and 2 bases from J, the gap between germline ends came to 8 bases. For the CDR3, the DNA is TGTGCCAGCAGCTTATTTGGGGCCACAGATACGCAGTATTTT. This encodes CASSLFGATDTQYF.

This clonotype was observed many times. The chain has TRBV29-1 and TRBJ2-2; D possibly corresponds to TRBD2 (5 bases). The germline CDR1 and CDR2 sequences are SQVTM and ANQGSEA. The CDR3 has 12 amino acids. V shed 7 bases and J shed 7 bases, with 13 bases lying between them. CDR3 amino acids: CSAEGGGGELFF. For the CDR3, the DNA is TGCAGCGCCGAGGGTGGAGGCGGGGAGCTGTTTTTT.

The rearrangement joins TRBV20-1 to TRBJ1-5, with D perhaps TRBD1 (6 bases). The V gene's germline CDR1 is DFQATT and CDR2 SNEGSKA (reference sequence). The CDR3 is 11 residues long. The CDR3: CIAGVGQPQHF. The CDR3 DNA is TGCATCGCAGGGGTTGGTCAGCCCCAGCATTTT.

CDR3 protein: CASSEQGESYEQYF. DNA for the CDR3: TGTGCCAGCAGTGAACAGGGGGAGTCCTACGAGCAGTACTTC. The V and J genes are TRBV2 and TRBJ2-7; TRBD1 matches at 7 bases. Unmatched junction bases numbered 2, after V lost 2 bases and J lost 1 base. CDR3 length: 14 amino acids. Germline assignment: CDR1 SNHLY and CDR2 FYNNEI.

This clonotype is medium-sized in the sample. J is TRBJ2-3 and V is TRBV2; D uncertain. Germline CDR1 and CDR2: SNHLY and FYNNEI. The length of the CDR3 is 15 residues. Trimming removed 4 bases from V and 4 bases from J, with 15 bases in between. The CDR3, as DNA: TGTGCCAGCAGTGTGGCTTCTGGGAACGCAGATACGCAGTATTTT. Protein product: CASSVASGNADTQYF.

This clonotype was counted ten times or more. J is TRBJ2-1 and V is TRBV20-1, with a tentative D call TRBD2 (5 bases). CDR1 is DFQATT, CDR2 SNEGSKA, per germline (reference sequence). The length of the CDR3 is 15 residues. Between the trimmed V and J ends, which lost 2 bases and 3 bases, there was a span of 14 bases. CDR3 residues: CSARPLQRLYNEQFF. In nucleotides, the CDR3 is TGCAGTGCTAGACCCCTCCAGCGGCTCTACAATGAGCAGTTCTTC.

This clonotype is medium-sized by share. The chain uses TRBV5-6 and TRBJ2-6; TRBD2 might be the D (5 bases). The germline gives CDR1 SGHDT, CDR2 YYEEEE. Trimming removed 4 bases at V and 3 bases at J, with 14 bases between. This CDR3 has 16 amino acids. This chain's CDR3 is CASSARGPRGANVLTF. The CDR3 coding sequence is TGTGCCAGCAGCGCCCGCGGGCCCCGTGGGGCCAACGTCCTGACTTTC. Combining the CDR3 with reference TRBV5-6 and TRBJ2-6 gives the whole variable domain DAGVTQSPTHLIKTRGQQVTLRCSPKSGHDTVSWYQQALGQGPQFIFQYYEEEERQRGNFPDRFSGHQFPNYSSELNVNALLLGDSALYLCASSARGPRGANVLTFGAGSRLTVL.